Below, one T cell receptor (beta chain) is given with its context. V lost 3 bases, J lost 5 bases, and 10 bases lay in between. Per the germline V gene, CDR1 is SEHNR and CDR2 is FQNEAQ (reference sequence). CDR3 size: 13 residues. The data belong to a study of T cell changes during pregnancy in multiple sclerosis. Measured with immunoSEQ multiplex PCR; TCRdb has only the in-frame clones, and not every one. The sample has approximately 120,000 clones; 90% to 98% are singletons. The sequenced sample was peripheral blood, obtained after pregnancy. This TCR came from a female donor with multiple sclerosis, enrolled in a pregnancy study. J is TRBJ1-1 and V is TRBV7-9, with a tentative D call TRBD1 (5 bases). CDR3 nucleotide sequence: TGTGCCAGCAGCTTCGTCCGGGGGACTGAAGCTTTCTTT. This gives the protein CASSFVRGTEAFF.